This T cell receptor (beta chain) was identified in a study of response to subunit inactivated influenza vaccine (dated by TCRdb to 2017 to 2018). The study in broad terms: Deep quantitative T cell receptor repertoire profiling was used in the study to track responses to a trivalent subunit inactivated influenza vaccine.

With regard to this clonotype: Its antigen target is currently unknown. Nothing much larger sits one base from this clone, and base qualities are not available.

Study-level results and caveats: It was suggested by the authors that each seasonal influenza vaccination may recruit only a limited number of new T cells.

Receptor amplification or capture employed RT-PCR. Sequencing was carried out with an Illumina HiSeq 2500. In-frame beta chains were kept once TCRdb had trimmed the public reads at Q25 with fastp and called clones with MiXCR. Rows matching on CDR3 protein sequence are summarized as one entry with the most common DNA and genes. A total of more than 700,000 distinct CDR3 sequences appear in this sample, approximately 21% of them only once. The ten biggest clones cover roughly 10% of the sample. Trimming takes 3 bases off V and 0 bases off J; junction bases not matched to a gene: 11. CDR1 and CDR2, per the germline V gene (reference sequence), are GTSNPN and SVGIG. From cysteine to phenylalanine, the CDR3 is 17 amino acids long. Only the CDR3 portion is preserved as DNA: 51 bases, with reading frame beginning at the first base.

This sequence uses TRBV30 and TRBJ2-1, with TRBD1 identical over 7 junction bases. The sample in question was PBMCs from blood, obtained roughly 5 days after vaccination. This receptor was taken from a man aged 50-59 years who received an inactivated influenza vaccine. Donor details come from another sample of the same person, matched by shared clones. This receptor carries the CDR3 CAWRIRQGVSSYNEQFF. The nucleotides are TGTGCCTGGAGGATCCGCCAGGGGGTGAGCTCCTACAATGAGCAGTTCTTC.